This is a list of T cell receptor beta chains from one sample in a study of blood T cell repertoires in COVID-19. Profiled with immunoSEQ multiplex PCR; TCRdb holds only in-frame clones, not every one. The sample lists about 99,000 clones, 90% to 95% occurring once. Sequencing input: peripheral blood. These receptors were taken from a human donor in a cohort sampled during active COVID-19. CDR3s include the opening cysteine and the closing phenylalanine or tryptophan. The order of the fields is D gene, clone size, J gene, V gene, CDR3 protein, CDR3 DNA. A D gene is named only where the DNA matches it firmly. Clone size is stated in some rows and not others, as once, few, many or a class when expanded.

d_gene: -
abundance: -
j_gene: TRBJ2-1
v_gene: TRBV11-3
CDR3aa: CASSFQGGEQFF
CDR3nt: TGTGCCAGCAGCTTCCAAGGCGGTGAGCAGTTCTTC

d_gene: -
abundance: -
j_gene: TRBJ1-1
v_gene: TRBV28
CDR3aa: CASSFAGNTEAFF
CDR3nt: TGTGCCAGCAGTTTCGCAGGGAACACTGAAGCTTTCTTT

d_gene: TRBD2
abundance: -
j_gene: TRBJ2-3
v_gene: TRBV6-2/TRBV6-3
CDR3aa: CASSWTSGGSTDTQYF
CDR3nt: TGTGCCAGCAGCTGGACTAGCGGGGGAAGCACAGATACGCAGTATTTT

d_gene: TRBD2
abundance: once
j_gene: TRBJ2-3
v_gene: TRBV2
CDR3aa: CASKLAGAGDTQYF
CDR3nt: TGTGCCAGCAAGCTAGCGGGAGCGGGGGATACGCAGTATTTT

d_gene: -
abundance: -
j_gene: TRBJ1-5
v_gene: TRBV7-2
CDR3aa: CASSLQWAQPQHF
CDR3nt: TGTGCCAGCAGCTTACAGTGGGCCCAGCCCCAGCATTTT

d_gene: TRBD1
abundance: -
j_gene: TRBJ1-1
v_gene: TRBV6-6
CDR3aa: CASSYGQGRVGAFF
CDR3nt: TGTGCCAGCAGTTATGGACAGGGGAGGGTGGGAGCTTTCTTT

d_gene: -
abundance: -
j_gene: TRBJ1-1
v_gene: TRBV19
CDR3aa: CASLTGNTEAFF
CDR3nt: TGTGCCAGTCTAACAGGGAACACTGAAGCTTTCTTT

d_gene: TRBD2
abundance: -
j_gene: TRBJ2-7
v_gene: TRBV28
CDR3aa: CASSPLRAGEGEQYF
CDR3nt: TGTGCCAGCAGCCCCTTGAGGGCGGGAGAGGGGGAGCAGTACTTC

d_gene: TRBD1
abundance: -
j_gene: TRBJ2-7
v_gene: TRBV10-3
CDR3aa: CAISKGQGAYEQYF
CDR3nt: TGTGCCATCAGTAAAGGACAGGGGGCCTACGAGCAGTACTTC

d_gene: TRBD2
abundance: -
j_gene: TRBJ2-3
v_gene: TRBV4-1
CDR3aa: CASSQEPGRVADTQYF
CDR3nt: TGCGCCAGCAGCCAAGAGCCGGGGAGGGTCGCAGATACGCAGTATTTT

d_gene: -
abundance: -
j_gene: TRBJ1-1
v_gene: TRBV30
CDR3aa: CAWMVQQGNTEAFF
CDR3nt: TGTGCCTGGATGGTGCAACAGGGGAACACTGAAGCTTTCTTT

d_gene: TRBD2
abundance: -
j_gene: TRBJ2-5
v_gene: TRBV5-4
CDR3aa: CATASGGSMGGETQYF
CDR3nt: TGTGCCACAGCCTCCGGCGGGAGTATGGGGGGGGAGACCCAGTACTTC

d_gene: -
abundance: -
j_gene: TRBJ1-1
v_gene: TRBV14
CDR3aa: CASSQDGFGGRAFF
CDR3nt: TGTGCCAGCAGCCAAGATGGCTTCGGGGGGCGGGCTTTCTTT

d_gene: -
abundance: -
j_gene: TRBJ2-7
v_gene: TRBV24-1
CDR3aa: CATSAGRGSYEQYF
CDR3nt: TGTGCCACCAGTGCGGGTAGGGGTTCCTACGAGCAGTACTTC

d_gene: TRBD1
abundance: -
j_gene: TRBJ2-7
v_gene: TRBV7-8
CDR3aa: CASRSGTGAYEQYF
CDR3nt: TGTGCCAGCAGGTCGGGGACAGGGGCCTACGAGCAGTACTTC

d_gene: TRBD2
abundance: once
j_gene: TRBJ2-7
v_gene: TRBV7-9
CDR3aa: CASSLLRAETSGREQYF
CDR3nt: TGTGCCAGCAGCTTATTAAGGGCTGAAACTAGCGGGCGAGAGCAGTACTTC

d_gene: TRBD1
abundance: -
j_gene: TRBJ2-7
v_gene: TRBV19
CDR3aa: CASSWQGAYEQYF
CDR3nt: TGTGCCAGTAGTTGGCAGGGGGCCTACGAGCAGTACTTC

d_gene: -
abundance: -
j_gene: TRBJ1-6
v_gene: TRBV12-3/TRBV12-4
CDR3aa: CASSLSPQAALHF
CDR3nt: TGTGCCAGCAGTTTATCCCCCCAAGCCGCCCTCCATTTT

d_gene: -
abundance: -
j_gene: TRBJ1-6
v_gene: TRBV28
CDR3aa: CASSTHQGNSPLHF
CDR3nt: TGTGCCAGCAGTACACATCAGGGAAATTCACCCCTCCACTTT

d_gene: -
abundance: -
j_gene: TRBJ1-1
v_gene: TRBV4-3
CDR3aa: CASTTIRGGFEAFF
CDR3nt: TGCGCCAGCACCACTATTAGGGGGGGATTTGAAGCTTTCTTT

d_gene: TRBD2
abundance: few
j_gene: TRBJ2-4
v_gene: TRBV6-1
CDR3aa: CASSARLAGVGEIQYF
CDR3nt: TGTGCCAGCAGTGCCCGACTAGCGGGAGTCGGGGAGATTCAGTACTTC

d_gene: -
abundance: -
j_gene: TRBJ2-6
v_gene: TRBV18
CDR3aa: CASSPLAGAPGWANVLTF
CDR3nt: TGTGCCAGCTCACCACTGGCAGGGGCGCCCGGGTGGGCCAACGTCCTGACTTTC

d_gene: TRBD1
abundance: -
j_gene: TRBJ2-3
v_gene: TRBV30
CDR3aa: CAWSPPGQGVTDTQYF
CDR3nt: TGTGCCTGGAGTCCCCCGGGACAGGGGGTAACAGATACGCAGTATTTT

d_gene: -
abundance: -
j_gene: TRBJ2-1
v_gene: TRBV10-2
CDR3aa: CASSPSDTGPDEQFF
CDR3nt: TGCGCCAGCAGCCCCTCAGATACAGGGCCCGATGAGCAGTTCTTC

d_gene: TRBD1
abundance: -
j_gene: TRBJ1-6
v_gene: TRBV13
CDR3aa: CASSLDRANSPLHF
CDR3nt: TGTGCCAGCAGCTTGGACAGGGCAAATTCACCCCTCCACTTT